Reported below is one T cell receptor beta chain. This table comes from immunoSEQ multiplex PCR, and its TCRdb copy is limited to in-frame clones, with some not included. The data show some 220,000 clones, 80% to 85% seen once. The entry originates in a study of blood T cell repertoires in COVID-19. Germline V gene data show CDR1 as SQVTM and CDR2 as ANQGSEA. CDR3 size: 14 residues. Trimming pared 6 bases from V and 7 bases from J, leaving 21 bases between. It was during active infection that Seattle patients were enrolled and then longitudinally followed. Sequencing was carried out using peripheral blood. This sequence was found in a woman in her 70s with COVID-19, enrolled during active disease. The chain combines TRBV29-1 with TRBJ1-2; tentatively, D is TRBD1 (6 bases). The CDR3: CSVDPSGQPSGYTF. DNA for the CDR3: TGCAGCGTCGACCCGTCGGGACAACCAAGTGGCTACACCTTC.